What follows are 11 T cell receptor beta chains derived from one specimen sequenced in a study of regulatory T cells in long-lasting Graves disease. For TCR beta, libraries came from iRepertoire HTBI primers and Arm-PCR of CDR3 regions. TCRdb recomputed calls from the multiplex PCR reads with MiXCR, one row per CDR3 protein. Here the sample spans fewer than 450,000 distinct CDR3 sequences, roughly a quarter being singletons. The sample's time point: persistent/refractory GD, antithyroid drugs over 5 years with positive TRAb. The TCR library was prepared using RNA isolated from PBMCs. Here the sequenced sample was peripheral blood mononuclear cells (PBMCs), taken when the disease was refractory, from a patient treated with antithyroid drugs. Receptors were obtained from a female donor with Graves disease.

The chain joins TRBV10-3 to TRBJ1-1; D call uncertain. CDR1 ENHRY and CDR2 SYGVKD come from the germline V gene. The CDR3 has 13 amino acids. Between the trimmed V and J ends, which lost 5 bases and 4 bases, there was a span of 11 bases. The CDR3 bases are TGTGCCATCAGTCCTGAGGGTGGCACTGAAGCTTTCTTT. The encoded protein is CAISPEGGTEAFF.

This clonotype has just a few counts. The chain employs TRBV6-5 and TRBJ1-1; no firm D call. The germline V gene encodes CDR1 MNHEY and CDR2 SVGAGI. The CDR3 runs to 15 residues. Trimming shortened V by 1 base and J by 3 bases, and 12 bases separated the two germline ends. The CDR3 sequence is CASSYLRASDTEAFF. The CDR3 DNA follows: TGTGCCAGCAGTTACTTAAGGGCTTCGGACACTGAAGCTTTCTTT.

The rearrangement uses TRBV25-1 and TRBJ1-1, with D perhaps TRBD1 (5 bases). CDR3 length: 13 residues. Germline CDR1 and CDR2: MGHDK and SYGVNS. Trimming took off 7 bases at V and 4 bases at J, with 13 bases between the two ends. The CDR3 region has the DNA TGTGCCAGCAAAGGGCAGGGCCCCACTGAAGCTTTCTTT. Its protein product is CASKGQGPTEAFF.

This clonotype was observed at least ten times. V gene TRBV12-3 or TRBV12-4 combines with J gene TRBJ2-5; D possibly corresponds to TRBD2 (7 bases). CDR3 length: 15 amino acids. V lost 4 bases and J 5 bases, leaving 17 bases between the germline ends. The CDR3 is CASSSRWGGEETQYF. CDR3 coding DNA: TGTGCCAGCAGTTCGAGATGGGGGGGCGAGGAGACCCAGTACTTC.

This clonotype was detected many times. The rearrangement joins TRBV11-1 to TRBJ2-4; possible D gene TRBD1, 7 bases. Trimming removed 2 bases from V and 5 bases from J, with 10 bases in between. Germline V lookup: CDR1 SGHAT, CDR2 FQDESV (reference sequence). This CDR3 has 14 residues. As DNA, the CDR3 is TGTGCCAGCAGCTTATTCAGGGGGGAAAACATTCAGTACTTC. Amino acids: CASSLFRGENIQYF.

This clonotype was observed a handful of times. This chain joins TRBV28 and TRBJ1-2, with D unresolved. The germline V gene encodes CDR1 MDHEN and CDR2 SYDVKM. Trimming pared 3 bases from V and 8 bases from J, leaving 10 bases between. The CDR3 sequence is 12 residues long. CDR3: CASSFAAVGYTF. CDR3 bases: TGTGCCAGCAGTTTCGCCGCGGTGGGCTACACCTTC.

A word on this clonotype: A clone one base away is much larger, so this may be a read error. The chain has TRBV28 and TRBJ2-7, with TRBD2 matching 7 bases. The junction had 8 bases not matched to a gene; V was cut back by 5 bases and J by 4 bases. CDR3 size: 14 residues. The germline V gene has CDR1 MDHEN and CDR2 SYDVKM. The DNA for the CDR3 is TGTGCCAGCAGTCAGTCGGGACTACAATACGAGCAGTACTTC. It encodes CASSQSGLQYEQYF.

This clonotype was seen at least ten times. The chain is built from TRBV5-5 and TRBJ2-5, with D possibly matching TRBD1 (6 bases). V lost 6 bases to trimming and J lost 1 base, with 7 bases between them. The CDR3 runs 12 residues. Germline CDR1 reads SGHKS; CDR2 reads YYEKEE (reference sequence). CDR3 sequence (DNA): TGTGCCAGCAACAGGGTCCAAGAGACCCAGTACTTC. Its protein is CASNRVQETQYF.

The chain joins TRBV6-1 to TRBJ1-2; no clear D gene. V lost 5 bases and J 1 base, leaving 11 bases between the germline ends. The CDR3 has 14 residues. The germline V gene encodes CDR1 MNHNS and CDR2 SASEGT. The CDR3 spells CASSQTEINYGYTF. DNA of the CDR3: TGTGCCAGCAGTCAGACCGAGATTAACTATGGCTACACCTTC.

Details on this clonotype: A much more abundant neighbour one base away suggests this may be a read error. The CDR3 does not end in the conserved phenylalanine or tryptophan, so this is likely a read error. The chain is built from TRBV28 and TRBJ2-6, with 9 bases identical to TRBD1. Losses at the gene ends were 5 bases for V and 14 bases for J; bases not matched to a gene: 7. Germline assignment: CDR1 MDHEN and CDR2 SYDVKM. This CDR3 spans 13 amino acids. The CDR3 nucleotides are TGTGCCAGCAGTGGGGGGACAGGGTCTATCCTGACTTCC. It translates to CASSGGTGSILTS.

The genes are TRBV12-3 or TRBV12-4 and TRBJ2-3, with TRBD1 matching over 7 bases. Unmatched junction bases numbered 6, after V lost 6 bases and J lost 0 bases. This CDR3 has 15 residues. The CDR3 DNA sequence: TGTGCCAGCAGCAGAGGGACAGCCAGCACAGATACGCAGTATTTT. Its translation: CASSRGTASTDTQYF.